What follows are 13 T cell receptor beta chains derived from one specimen sequenced in a study of metastatic and nonmetastatic thyroid tumors. Through MiXCR, TCRdb re-clonotyped the PCR reads. Of under 15,000 clones in the sample, 20% to 25% are singletons; the top ten hold over 12%. No treatment of any kind had been given to any patient before thyroid surgery. Sequenced input: adjacent normal tissue. Receptors originate from a female donor with papillary thyroid cancer or a benign thyroid nodule (not recorded which). Some clones in this sample may be carry-over from other donors' samples.

The V call is TRBV7-3, the J call TRBJ1-2; D unclear. The CDR3 sequence is 13 residues long. Deletions cut 5 bases from V and 2 bases from J, with 9 bases between. Per germline, CDR1 SGHTA and CDR2 FQGTGA. CDR3 amino acids: CASSPDGNYGYTF. CDR3 coding DNA: TGTGCCAGCAGCCCGGACGGAAACTATGGCTACACCTTC.

The V call is TRBV5-1, the J call TRBJ2-7, with D maybe TRBD1 (5 bases). The germline V gene has CDR1 SGHRS and CDR2 YFSETQ. Trimming took off 7 bases at V and 3 bases at J, with 20 bases between the two ends. The CDR3 is 15 amino acids. The CDR3 DNA is TGCGCCAGCGGCCCCGTCCAGGGAAATTACTACGAGCAGTACTTC. This sequence encodes CASGPVQGNYYEQYF.

This clone was observed a handful of times. The rearrangement uses TRBV6-1 and TRBJ1-4; a weak D match, TRBD1 (6 bases). The V gene lost 1 base and the J gene lost 14 bases, with 17 bases spanning the gap. Germline lookup yields CDR1 MNHNS and CDR2 SASEGT. CDR3 length: 14 residues. Here the CDR3 DNA reads TGTGCCAGCAGTGAAGACAGGGTGGGTGAAGAGCTGTTTTTT. Protein: CASSEDRVGEELFF.

The chain employs TRBV20-1 and TRBJ2-7; D is possibly TRBD2 (6 bases). Trimming removed 6 bases at V and 5 bases at J, with 23 bases between. Germline-derived CDR1 and CDR2 are DFQATT and SNEGSKA (reference sequence). The CDR3 is 15 amino acids. The CDR3 spells CSASTAASVNHEQYF. The CDR3 nucleotides read TGCAGTGCCTCGACCGCGGCTAGCGTGAACCACGAGCAGTACTTC.

Only a few counts were recorded for this clone. The J gene is TRBJ1-1, the V gene TRBV20-1; D call uncertain. The germline CDR1 and CDR2 sequences are DFQATT and SNEGSKA (reference sequence). Deletions cut 3 bases from V and 0 bases from J, with 17 bases between. The CDR3 extends over 16 amino acids. The chain's CDR3 is CSASLLDEAVNTEAFF. CDR3 coding DNA: TGCAGTGCTAGTTTATTGGATGAGGCCGTGAACACTGAAGCTTTCTTT.

This clone was observed at least ten times. The chain combines TRBV10-1 with TRBJ2-4; 7 positions match TRBD1. The germline CDR1 and CDR2 sequences are WNHNN and SYGVQD (reference sequence). The CDR3 consists of 14 residues. After removal of 6 bases from V and 3 bases from J, the junction contained 5 bases not matched to a gene. In nucleotides, the CDR3 is TGCGCCAGCAGCCCGGACAGGATCAAAAACATTCAGTACTTC. It specifies CASSPDRIKNIQYF.

In its sample, this clone was seen many times. The chain links TRBV18 to TRBJ2-7, with D possibly matching TRBD2 (5 bases). CDR3 length equals 15 residues. The V end was cut by 2 bases, the J end by 3 bases, with 14 bases between. CDR1 KGHSH and CDR2 LQKENI come from the germline V gene. The CDR3 nucleotides are TGTGCCAGCTCACCAGCCGGGTTCCGGGGCTACGAGCAGTACTTC. It specifies CASSPAGFRGYEQYF.

This clone is medium-sized. The chain employs TRBV28 and TRBJ1-6; perhaps TRBD1 as D (5 bases). Trimming took off 5 bases at V and 14 bases at J, with 19 bases between the two ends. CDR3 length: 14 residues. Germline V gives CDR1 MDHEN, CDR2 SYDVKM. The DNA for the CDR3 is TGTGCCAGCAGTCCCCGAGGGCCCGGGGGGTCCCTCCACTTT. Translating it yields CASSPRGPGGSLHF.

This clone has a handful of counts. The chain recombines TRBV6-6 with TRBJ1-2; D unresolved. The CDR3 is 13 amino acids. V lost 2 bases to trimming and J lost 11 bases, with 15 bases between them. Germline CDR1 reads MNHNY; CDR2 reads SVGAGI (reference sequence). This chain's CDR3 is CASSYPRTSGYTF. The CDR3 nucleotides read TGTGCCAGCAGTTACCCTCGGACTAGCGGGTACACCTTC.

V and J are TRBV7-2 and TRBJ2-5, with D maybe TRBD2 (6 bases). V lost 2 bases to trimming and J lost 3 bases, with 16 bases between them. The germline V gene has CDR1 SGHTA and CDR2 FQGNSA. This CDR3 has 16 residues. DNA of the CDR3: TGTGCCAGCAGCTTATTGGCGGGAACCACCAAAGAGACCCAGTACTTC. Amino acids: CASSLLAGTTKETQYF.

The chain recombines TRBV6-6 with TRBJ2-2; the D gene is possibly TRBD1 (5 bases). The germline gives CDR1 MNHNY, CDR2 SVGAGI (reference sequence). The CDR3 runs 18 residues. The chain's CDR3 is CASYTLRMDTRNTGELFF. The CDR3 nucleotides read TGTGCAAGCTATACCCTAAGGATGGACACCAGAAACACCGGGGAGCTGTTTTTT.

This clone was seen a few times. The V and J genes are TRBV28 and TRBJ1-2; 9 bases align to TRBD1. From germline, CDR1 is MDHEN and CDR2 SYDVKM. Losses at the gene ends were 4 bases for V and 8 bases for J; bases not matched to a gene: 8. The CDR3 runs 14 residues. CDR3 sequence reads: CASSYRGRFWGYTF. The DNA of the CDR3 is TGTGCCAGCAGTTACAGGGGGCGATTTTGGGGCTACACCTTC.

The chain carries TRBV6-1 and TRBJ2-7, with D perhaps matching TRBD1 (5 bases). V lost 4 bases, J lost 6 bases, and 19 bases lay in between. The CDR3 totals 15 residues. Germline CDR1 is MNHNS and CDR2 is SASEGT. The CDR3 region has the DNA TGTGCCAGCAGTGCTCTACTCTCCAGGGTCGGCGAGCAGTACTTC. Residues: CASSALLSRVGEQYF.